A single sample is the source of the 20 T cell receptor beta chains below, sequenced in a study of preoperative IRX-2 immunotherapy in early breast cancer. Measured with immunoSEQ multiplex PCR; TCRdb has only the in-frame clones, and not every one. Here the sample spans roughly 45,000 clones, around 96% being singletons. Treatment reported: preoperative locoregional IRX-2 cytokine immunotherapy. The sequencing here drew on tumor tissue, taken after IRX-2 immunotherapy. Receptors were obtained from a human donor with breast cancer.

The chain recombines TRBV2 with TRBJ1-5; 7 nucleotides line up with TRBD1. Germline values: CDR1 SNHLY, CDR2 FYNNEI. Germline trimming cut 6 bases from V and 3 bases from J; bases unmatched to any gene: 5. The CDR3 has 14 residues. The CDR3 DNA reads TGTGCCAGCAGCTGGGACAGCCCCAATCAGCCCCAGCATTTT. This sequence encodes CASSWDSPNQPQHF.

V and J are TRBV27 and TRBJ2-2, with 10 bases matching TRBD1. Per the germline V gene, CDR1 is MNHEY and CDR2 is SMNVEV (reference sequence). CDR3 size: 15 residues. Losses at the gene ends were 5 bases for V and 3 bases for J; bases not matched to a gene: 3. This chain's CDR3 is CASSDRGLYTGELFF. CDR3 nucleotide sequence: TGTGCCAGCAGTGACAGGGGGCTATACACCGGGGAGCTGTTTTTT.

The chain combines TRBV30 with TRBJ1-5; D is uncertain. Germline assignment: CDR1 GTSNPN and CDR2 SVGIG (reference sequence). The V gene lost 0 bases and the J gene lost 1 base, with 1 base spanning the gap. The CDR3 consists of 12 residues. CDR3 DNA: TGTGCCTGGAGTGTAAGCAATCAGCCCCAGCATTTT. The encoded protein is CAWSVSNQPQHF.

The chain recombines TRBV15 with TRBJ1-1, with a possible D match to TRBD1 (6 bases). V dropped 4 bases and J dropped 0 bases, with 15 bases sitting between them. This CDR3 spans 16 amino acids. The germline gives CDR1 LNHNV, CDR2 YYDKDF (reference sequence). The CDR3 here is CATSTITGPMNTEAFF. The CDR3 DNA is TGTGCCACCAGCACCATTACAGGGCCCATGAACACTGAAGCTTTCTTT.

The chain uses TRBV5-1 and TRBJ2-7; D might be TRBD1 (5 bases). Per the germline V gene, CDR1 is SGHRS and CDR2 is YFSETQ. The CDR3 totals 14 residues. Deletions cut 2 bases from V and 6 bases from J, with 15 bases between. CDR3 DNA sequence: TGCGCCAGCAGCTTAGGGGCTGGGCCCTCCGAGCAGTACTTC. Protein sequence: CASSLGAGPSEQYF.

In nucleotides, the CDR3 is TGTGCCAGCAGCCCTAGCGGAGATACGCAGTATTTT. Translated, it gives CASSPSGDTQYF. The chain combines TRBV7-2 with TRBJ2-3; 7 bases agree with TRBD2. CDR3 length equals 12 residues. From germline, CDR1 is SGHTA and CDR2 FQGNSA. V was pared by 5 bases and J by 5 bases, with 1 base of the junction left unmatched. Full variable domain (outside the CDR3, taken from reference TRBV7-2 and TRBJ2-3): GAGVSQSPSNKVTEKGKDVELRCDPISGHTALYWYRQSLGQGLEFLIYFQGNSAPDKSGLPSDRFSAERTGGSVSTLTIQRTQQEDSAVYLCASSPSGDTQYFGPGTRLTVL.

V usage is TRBV6-5 and J usage is TRBJ2-3; possibly TRBD1 for D (5 bases). This CDR3 is 14 amino acids long. Germline loops: CDR1 MNHEY, CDR2 SVGAGI. V shed 4 bases and J shed 2 bases, with 10 bases lying between them. The CDR3 spells CASSSWTNTDTQYF. CDR3 bases: TGTGCCAGCAGTTCCTGGACAAACACAGATACGCAGTATTTT.

This chain uses TRBV4-1 with TRBJ2-1; 10 nucleotides match TRBD2. The germline gives CDR1 MGHRA, CDR2 YSYEKL. The CDR3 sequence is 17 residues long. The J segment lost 3 bases and the V segment lost 0 bases, leaving 5 bases of the junction unmatched. DNA for the CDR3: TGCGCCAGCAGCCAAGATCGACTAGCGGGTTTCTACAATGAGCAGTTCTTC. Translation gives CASSQDRLAGFYNEQFF.

Details on this clone: One end of the junction does not line up with germline, which may come from a read error. The gene calls are TRBV30 and TRBJ2-3; TRBD2 matches at 9 bases. In germline, CDR1 is GTSNPN, CDR2 SVGIG (reference sequence). The CDR3 is made up of 12 amino acids. In DNA, the CDR3 is TGTGCCTGGAGTGAGGCGGGAGGGCCGACCCGTTTT. It encodes CAWSEAGGPTRF.

For the CDR3, the DNA is TGTGCCAGTAGAGATTCAACAGGGTGGCACTATGGCTACACCTTC. It is translated as CASRDSTGWHYGYTF. The V gene is TRBV19, the J gene TRBJ1-2; D might be TRBD1 (6 bases). The CDR3 loop spans 15 amino acids. Germline V lookup: CDR1 LNHDA, CDR2 SQIVND (reference sequence). V gave up 6 bases and J gave up 3 bases, with 17 bases separating them. Full variable domain (remainder filled in from reference TRBV19 and TRBJ1-2): DGGITQSPKYLFRKEGQNVTLSCEQNLNHDAMYWYRQDPGQGLRLIYYSQIVNDFQKGDIAEGYSVSREKKESFPLTVTSAQKNPTAFYLCASRDSTGWHYGYTFGSGTRLTVV.

The chain has TRBV4-1 and TRBJ2-4; D might be TRBD1 (5 bases). The CDR3 sequence is 16 residues long. V dropped 0 bases and J dropped 4 bases, with 13 bases sitting between them. Germline values: CDR1 MGHRA, CDR2 YSYEKL. The CDR3 bases are TGCGCCAGCAGCCAAGATATAGGCAGGGCGAAAAACATTCAGTACTTC. It is translated as CASSQDIGRAKNIQYF.

The rearrangement uses TRBV9 and TRBJ2-5; either TRBD1 or TRBD2 may supply D (5 bases each). The V gene lost 0 bases and the J gene lost 1 base, with 13 bases spanning the gap. Germline V gives CDR1 SGDLS, CDR2 YYNGEE. There are 16 residues in the CDR3. The CDR3, as DNA: TGTGCCAGCAGCGTAGACGAGGGGAATTTCCAAGAGACCCAGTACTTC. Translating gives CASSVDEGNFQETQYF.

The chain uses TRBV11-2 and TRBJ2-2; D uncertain. Germline loops: CDR1 SGHAT, CDR2 FQNNGV. The CDR3 runs 11 residues. Trimming left V 5 bases short and J 6 bases short, with 4 bases between. The CDR3 DNA is TGTGCCAGCAGCCGGGCCGGGGAGCTGTTTTTT. It translates to CASSRAGELFF.

The chain couples TRBV13 to TRBJ2-3, with D uncertain. There are 11 residues in the CDR3. Trimming cost V 5 bases and J 2 bases, with 2 bases left between them. Germline V gene data show CDR1 as PRHDT and CDR2 as FYEKMQ (reference sequence). CDR3 sequence: CASSNTDTQYF. The CDR3 DNA reads as TGTGCCAGCAGCAACACAGATACGCAGTATTTT.

The J gene is TRBJ2-5, the V gene TRBV15; D gene ambiguous. Trimming removed 0 bases at V and 2 bases at J, with 1 base between. Germline V gene data show CDR1 as LNHNV and CDR2 as YYDKDF (reference sequence). CDR3 size: 12 residues. This chain's CDR3 is CATSREQETQYF. As DNA, the CDR3 is TGTGCCACCAGCAGAGAACAAGAGACCCAGTACTTC.

The chain is built from TRBV27 and TRBJ2-2, with TRBD1 identical over 7 bases. The V gene's germline CDR1 is MNHEY and CDR2 SMNVEV (reference sequence). The V and J ends lost 6 bases and 3 bases, in that order; junction bases with no gene match: 4. This CDR3 is built from 14 residues. CDR3 amino acids: CASSGTEDTGELFF. CDR3 nucleotides: TGTGCCAGCAGCGGGACAGAAGACACCGGGGAGCTGTTTTTT.

This clone was observed a single time. The chain is built from TRBV2 and TRBJ1-5; no firm D call. The CDR3 length is 11 residues. The V and J ends lost 3 bases and 9 bases respectively, with 6 bases between them. The germline V gene encodes CDR1 SNHLY and CDR2 FYNNEI. The CDR3 DNA reads as TGTGCCAGCAGTGAGCCGGGGCCCCAGCATTTT. Its translation is CASSEPGPQHF.

The chain links TRBV7-9 to TRBJ1-1; no reliable D call. CDR3 size: 13 residues. V gave up 5 bases and J gave up 1 base, with 8 bases separating them. In germline, CDR1 is SEHNR, CDR2 FQNEAQ (reference sequence). As DNA, the CDR3 is TGTGCCAGCAGCACCCGCGAGAACACTGAAGCTTTCTTT. Translated, it gives CASSTRENTEAFF.

This chain joins TRBV27 and TRBJ2-5; D is uncertain. Per the germline V gene, CDR1 is MNHEY and CDR2 is SMNVEV (reference sequence). V was shortened by 5 bases and J by 2 bases, with 12 bases between the two germline ends. The CDR3 runs to 14 residues. The CDR3 nucleotides read TGTGCCAGCAGTCCCCAGTTGCGGCAAGAGACCCAGTACTTC. Its protein is CASSPQLRQETQYF.

This sequence joins TRBV5-1 and TRBJ2-1, with D possibly TRBD2 on 6 matching bases. Germline CDR1 and CDR2: SGHRS and YFSETQ. The V end was cut by 8 bases, the J end by 2 bases, with 17 bases between. This CDR3 region has 15 residues. The CDR3 protein is CASIGEESAYNEQFF. The DNA for the CDR3 is TGCGCCAGTATAGGGGAGGAAAGCGCCTACAATGAGCAGTTCTTC.